This T cell receptor beta chain was sequenced during a study of T cells and Merkel cell carcinoma outcomes. Germline values: CDR1 LGHNA, CDR2 YSLEER. This CDR3 has 15 amino acids. Trimming left V 5 bases short and J 0 bases short, with 11 bases between. Regarding this clone: Its antigen remains unknown.

The study's findings and limits: Reportedly, T-cell repertoire with density predicts Merkel cell carcinoma outcomes.

Some clones are missing from TCRdb's copy, which holds only in-frame ones; the method was immunoSEQ multiplex PCR. The sample lists a few thousand clones; approximately 85% were seen once. The genes are TRBV4-3 and TRBJ2-1; unclear D gene. Sequenced sample: tumor tissue from Merkel cell carcinoma. The origin of this receptor is a human donor with Merkel cell carcinoma. This CDR3 reads CASSFTPSSYNEQFF. CDR3 DNA sequence: TGCGCCAGCAGCTTTACCCCGAGCTCCTACAATGAGCAGTTCTTC.